A selection of T cell receptor beta chains follows, all from one sample in a study of cytomegalovirus exposure and HLA in healthy donors. Only in-frame clones appear in the TCRdb table, and some are missing; sequencing was by immunoSEQ multiplex PCR. The sample has about 64,000 clones. The sample taken for sequencing was PBMCs. The source of these receptors is a woman under 30 in good health and CMV-seronegative. The CDR3 runs from the conserved cysteine through the conserved F or W. The D gene is left open where the match is weak. Where a row states a size, it is once, few, many or the class of an expanded clone; other rows omit it.

J: TRBJ2-3; V: TRBV6-4; size: .; D: TRBD2; CDR3: CASSDRGGATDTQYF; DNA: TGTGCCAGCAGTGACCGCGGGGGGGCCACAGATACGCAGTATTTT
J: TRBJ2-2; V: TRBV4-1; size: .; D: TRBD2; CDR3: CASSPRAASGVHTGELFF; DNA: TGCGCCAGCAGCCCCCGGGCGGCTAGCGGGGTGCACACCGGGGAGCTGTTTTTT
J: TRBJ1-2; V: TRBV5-1; size: .; D: TRBD1; CDR3: CASSTTGARDYGYTF; DNA: TGCGCCAGCAGCACGACAGGGGCAAGGGACTATGGCTACACCTTC
J: TRBJ1-2; V: TRBV7-9; size: .; D: .; CDR3: CASSLSGGDGYTF; DNA: TGTGCCAGCAGCTTAAGTGGGGGGGATGGCTACACCTTC
J: TRBJ1-2; V: TRBV6-6; size: .; D: .; CDR3: CASSYGSAGGGYGYTF; DNA: TGTGCCAGCAGTTACGGATCAGCAGGCGGCGGGTATGGCTACACCTTC
J: TRBJ2-5; V: TRBV5-1; size: .; D: .; CDR3: CASSFEPRETQYF; DNA: TGCGCCAGCAGCTTCGAACCCCGGGAGACCCAGTACTTC
J: TRBJ1-2; V: TRBV4-1; size: .; D: .; CDR3: CASSQEVGHHYGYTF; DNA: TGCGCCAGCAGCCAAGAAGTAGGACACCACTATGGCTACACCTTC
J: TRBJ1-5; V: TRBV29-1; size: .; D: .; CDR3: CSASTETGQPQHF; DNA: TGCAGCGCCTCGACAGAAACGGGTCAGCCCCAGCATTTT
J: TRBJ2-3; V: TRBV9; size: .; D: .; CDR3: CASSPLRREKVYTQYF; DNA: TGTGCCAGCAGCCCCTTAAGGAGGGAGAAAGTGTATACGCAGTATTTT
J: TRBJ1-1; V: TRBV5-1; size: .; D: TRBD1; CDR3: CASSPGQGPNTEAFF; DNA: TGCGCCAGCAGCCCCGGACAGGGACCGAACACTGAAGCTTTCTTT
J: TRBJ1-1; V: TRBV4-1; size: .; D: .; CDR3: CASSQDRQGFTEAFF; DNA: TGCGCCAGCAGCCAAGATCGTCAGGGCTTCACTGAAGCTTTCTTT
J: TRBJ1-5; V: TRBV30; size: .; D: .; CDR3: CAWSLGTSGNQPQHF; DNA: TGTGCCTGGAGTCTTGGGACTTCGGGGAATCAGCCCCAGCATTTT
J: TRBJ1-2; V: TRBV6-1; size: .; D: TRBD1; CDR3: CASRVGQGYGYTF; DNA: TGTGCCAGCCGAGTGGGACAGGGGTATGGCTACACCTTC
J: TRBJ2-5; V: TRBV4-2; size: .; D: .; CDR3: CASRLQVGGGETQYF; DNA: TGTGCCAGTCGGCTCCAAGTAGGGGGAGGGGAGACCCAGTACTTC
J: TRBJ1-5; V: TRBV19; size: .; D: TRBD1; CDR3: CASSIGTGGNQPQHF; DNA: TGTGCCAGTAGTATCGGGACAGGGGGAAATCAGCCCCAGCATTTT
J: TRBJ2-7; V: TRBV11-2; size: .; D: .; CDR3: CASTDSNYEQYF; DNA: TGTGCCAGCACGGACAGCAACTACGAGCAGTACTTC
J: TRBJ1-1; V: TRBV20-1; size: .; D: .; CDR3: CNAAAGEEAFF; DNA: TGCAATGCCGCCGCAGGGGAGGAAGCTTTCTTT
J: TRBJ2-7; V: TRBV6-5; size: medium-sized; D: .; CDR3: CASSYRPHYYEQYF; DNA: TGTGCCAGCAGTTACAGACCTCACTACTACGAGCAGTACTTC
J: TRBJ2-7; V: TRBV5-8; size: .; D: TRBD1; CDR3: CASSLGQGWGYEQYF; DNA: TGTGCCAGCAGCTTAGGACAGGGATGGGGCTACGAGCAGTACTTC
J: TRBJ2-3; V: TRBV30; size: .; D: .; CDR3: CAWSTRYDCTDTQYF; DNA: TGTGCCTGGAGTACCCGGTACGACTGCACAGATACGCAGTATTTT
J: TRBJ1-2; V: TRBV6-1; size: .; D: .; CDR3: CASSEASGGLVYGYTF; DNA: TGTGCCAGCAGTGAAGCTTCCGGGGGACTAGTATATGGCTACACCTTC
J: TRBJ2-6; V: TRBV19; size: .; D: TRBD1; CDR3: CASSMYRDRETGANVLTF; DNA: TGTGCCAGTAGTATGTACCGGGACAGGGAAACTGGGGCCAACGTCCTGACTTTC
J: TRBJ2-7; V: TRBV11-3; size: .; D: .; CDR3: CASSARTGDPSYEQYF; DNA: TGTGCCAGCAGCGCCCGTACGGGGGACCCTTCCTACGAGCAGTACTTC
J: TRBJ2-3; V: TRBV6-5; size: .; D: TRBD2; CDR3: CASSYSGLTTDTQYF; DNA: TGTGCCAGCAGTTACTCGGGACTAACCACAGATACGCAGTATTTT
J: TRBJ1-6; V: TRBV7-3; size: .; D: .; CDR3: CPLNSPLHF; DNA: TGTCCCCTCAATTCACCCCTCCACTTT
J: TRBJ2-3; V: TRBV25-1; size: .; D: TRBD2; CDR3: CASSEAVAGDTQYF; DNA: TGTGCCAGCAGTGAGGCGGTAGCGGGGGATACGCAGTATTTT
J: TRBJ2-2; V: TRBV4-1; size: .; D: TRBD2; CDR3: CASSLTSISPGELFF; DNA: TGCGCCAGCAGCCTGACTAGCATAAGTCCCGGGGAGCTGTTTTTT
J: TRBJ2-7; V: TRBV25-1; size: .; D: .; CDR3: CASSEGRAGLHEQYF; DNA: TGTGCCAGCAGTGAAGGTCGGGCAGGGCTCCACGAGCAGTACTTC
J: TRBJ2-3; V: TRBV11-2; size: .; D: .; CDR3: CASRRETDTQYF; DNA: TGTGCCAGCAGAAGAGAGACAGATACGCAGTATTTT
J: TRBJ2-7; V: TRBV7-3; size: .; D: .; CDR3: CASSPGHMSGEQYF; DNA: TGTGCCAGCAGCCCGGGACACATGTCGGGCGAGCAGTACTTC
J: TRBJ1-1; V: TRBV10-3; size: .; D: .; CDR3: CAISGEAAMNTEAFF; DNA: TGTGCCATCAGTGGCGAGGCAGCCATGAACACTGAAGCTTTCTTT
J: TRBJ2-3; V: TRBV29-1; size: .; D: TRBD2; CDR3: CSVDAGGHTDTQYF; DNA: TGCAGCGTGGACGCGGGGGGACACACAGATACGCAGTATTTT
J: TRBJ2-2; V: TRBV27; size: .; D: TRBD2; CDR3: CASRTGTTTGELFF; DNA: TGTGCCAGCAGGACCGGGACTACTACCGGGGAGCTGTTTTTT
J: TRBJ2-1; V: TRBV15; size: .; D: TRBD2; CDR3: CATSRGGSGAYNEQFF; DNA: TGTGCCACCAGCAGAGGAGGTAGCGGGGCCTACAATGAGCAGTTCTTC
J: TRBJ2-5; V: TRBV30; size: .; D: .; CDR3: CAWSVGGTETQYF; DNA: TGTGCCTGGAGTGTAGGAGGGACGGAGACCCAGTACTTC
J: TRBJ2-5; V: TRBV11-3; size: .; D: .; CDR3: CASSSRRGQETQYF; DNA: TGTGCCAGCAGCTCAAGACGAGGCCAAGAGACCCAGTACTTC
J: TRBJ1-5; V: TRBV30; size: .; D: .; CDR3: CAWSLGEDQPQHF; DNA: TGTGCCTGGAGCCTTGGGGAGGATCAGCCCCAGCATTTT
J: TRBJ1-5; V: TRBV19; size: .; D: TRBD1; CDR3: CASSATGRGNQPQHF; DNA: TGTGCCAGTAGCGCGACAGGGCGTGGGAATCAGCCCCAGCATTTT
J: TRBJ2-7; V: TRBV4-1; size: .; D: TRBD1; CDR3: CASSQGLQGANRSEQYF; DNA: TGCGCCAGCAGCCAAGGGCTACAGGGGGCGAATCGCTCCGAGCAGTACTTC